Following are 7 T cell receptor beta chains from one sample sequenced in a study of shared clonotypes between healthy human individuals. The method was immunoSEQ multiplex PCR; TCRdb's version includes in-frame clones alone and lacks a portion of them. This sample carries about 2.2 million clones, approximately 94% of them seen once, and the ten largest clones take about 1.5%. Selected positively for CCR7 and CD45RO-negative, naive CD8 cells excluded terminally differentiated effector memory CD45RA+ cells. The specimen was naive CD8+ T cells from PBMCs. Source of these receptors: a young man in good health. Some clones in this sample may be carry-over from other donors' samples.

The rearrangement uses TRBV5-1 and TRBJ1-1; 7 bases fit TRBD1. The germline CDR1 and CDR2 sequences are SGHRS and YFSETQ. CDR3 length equals 15 residues. The V segment lost 4 bases and the J segment 5 bases; nucleotides outside the gene matches: 11. The CDR3 protein is CASSTTNRGWTEAFF. CDR3 in DNA: TGCGCCAGCAGCACCACCAACAGGGGCTGGACTGAAGCTTTCTTT.

The chain carries TRBV5-6 and TRBJ2-3; 7 bases map to TRBD2. The CDR3 length is 16 residues. CDR1 SGHDT and CDR2 YYEEEE come from the germline V gene. V lost 4 bases, J lost 4 bases, and 12 bases stayed unmatched. DNA for the CDR3: TGTGCCAGCAGCCAACTCGGCGGGAGTAAGGCAGATACGCAGTATTTT. Translated: CASSQLGGSKADTQYF.

The chain has TRBV28 and TRBJ2-3, with TRBD2 matching 14 bases. Trimming cost V 8 bases and J 4 bases; bases outside gene matches: 5. This CDR3 is 15 amino acids long. Germline CDR1 reads MDHEN; CDR2 reads SYDVKM. The CDR3 here is CASRSTSGRADTQYF. In DNA, the CDR3 is TGTGCCAGCCGTTCGACTAGCGGGAGGGCAGATACGCAGTATTTT. Drawing the rest from reference TRBV28 and TRBJ2-3, the complete variable domain is DVKVTQSSRYLVKRTGEKVFLECVQDMDHENMFWYRQDPGLGLRLIYFSYDVKMKEKGDIPEGYSVSREKKERFSLILESASTNQTSMYLCASRSTSGRADTQYFGPGTRLTVL.

The chain links TRBV7-9 to TRBJ2-7; no reliable D call. The length of the CDR3 is 13 residues. Trimming shortened V by 6 bases and J by 3 bases, and 12 bases separated the two germline ends. Germline CDR1 SEHNR, CDR2 FQNEAQ (reference sequence). The CDR3 region is CASSLSALYEQYF. CDR3 in DNA: TGTGCCAGCAGTTTGTCGGCCCTCTACGAGCAGTACTTC.

This sequence joins TRBV4-1 and TRBJ2-5; 7 bases fit TRBD1. CDR3 length: 15 amino acids. Germline lookup yields CDR1 MGHRA and CDR2 YSYEKL. V lost 6 bases to trimming and J lost 3 bases; unmatched junction nucleotides: 10. The CDR3 loop reads CASSLSGDSEETQYF. CDR3 in DNA: TGCGCCAGCAGTCTCTCAGGGGACAGTGAAGAGACCCAGTACTTC.

This clone was seen once. The CDR3 loop is CASSGTGGWETQYF. CDR3 nucleotides: TGCGCCAGCAGCGGAACAGGGGGCTGGGAGACCCAGTACTTC. The V call is TRBV5-1, the J call TRBJ2-5; 9 nucleotides agree with TRBD1. CDR1 is SGHRS and CDR2 is YFSETQ in the germline V gene. The CDR3 has 14 amino acids. V trimming: 4 bases; J trimming: 5 bases; junction bases outside the gene matches: 6. Variable domain in full (rest from reference TRBV5-1 and TRBJ2-5): KAGVTQTPRYLIKTRGQQVTLSCSPISGHRSVSWYQQTPGQGLQFLFEYFSETQRNKGNFPGRFSGRQFSNSRSEMNVSTLELGDSALYLCASSGTGGWETQYFGPGTRLLVL.

This clone was counted between two and nine times. The same CDR3 is also encoded by other DNA sequences in this sample. The V and J genes are TRBV7-9 and TRBJ1-2, with 9 nucleotides matching TRBD1. The germline V gene encodes CDR1 SEHNR and CDR2 FQNEAQ (reference sequence). This CDR3 region has 13 residues. Trimming took 5 bases from V and 6 from J; bases not matched to a gene: 4. CDR3 sequence reads: CASSLTGGDGYTF. The CDR3 DNA reads as TGTGCCAGCAGCCTCACAGGGGGCGATGGCTACACCTTC.